Listed below are T cell receptor beta chains from one sample, sequenced in a study of beta chain features in type 1 diabetes. Profiled with immunoSEQ multiplex PCR; TCRdb holds only in-frame clones, not every one. Of just under 150,000 clones in the sample, 10% were seen once. Specimen: naive CD4+ T cells from blood. Receptors originate from a young man in good health. CDR3s include the opening cysteine and the closing phenylalanine or tryptophan.

V,J,CDR3
TRBV10-1,TRBJ2-2,CASSAAGETGELFF
TRBV7-2,TRBJ2-3,CASSLRGLAADTQYF
TRBV7-2,TRBJ2-3,CASSLASPDTQYF
TRBV11-2,TRBJ2-7,CASSLVRGPYEQYF
TRBV18,TRBJ1-4,CASSPAQGSNEKLFF
TRBV7-2,TRBJ1-4,CASSSRTPTNEKLFF
TRBV7-2,TRBJ2-3,CASSLGTGADTQYF
TRBV7-9,TRBJ2-7,CASIQGQGPYEQYF
TRBV6-5,TRBJ1-2,CASSPRRNYGYTF
TRBV7-9,TRBJ1-1,CASSLGPGEATMNTEAFF
TRBV2,TRBJ2-3,CASIFGGLAGDTQYF
TRBV5-1,TRBJ2-2,CASSLEISGGPGELFF
TRBV19,TRBJ1-1,CASRGTGPRTEAFF
TRBV29-1,TRBJ1-4,CSAQTVLNEKLFF
TRBV30,TRBJ1-1,CAWSIIPVGTMNTEAFF
TRBV5-4,TRBJ2-1,CASSPGTSLLDNEQFF
TRBV9,TRBJ1-2,CASSPDREYGYTF
TRBV7-2,TRBJ1-2,CASSLSPTTGVGGYTF
TRBV28,TRBJ1-5,CASSLRQPNQPQHF
TRBV19,TRBJ1-5,CASKEGQTYQPQHF
TRBV6-5,TRBJ2-5,CASSRSGTMETQYF
TRBV7-3,TRBJ2-1,CASSPRQAGGYNEQFF
TRBV7-6,TRBJ2-2,CASSPIREAGELFF
TRBV6-1,TRBJ1-2,CASSEGFPSPGYGYTF
TRBV9,TRBJ1-3,CASSLTLGGAGNTIYF
TRBV9,TRBJ2-3,CASSSTGPDTQYF
TRBV10-3,TRBJ2-1,CATNRDGRYNEQFF
TRBV4-3,TRBJ1-4,CASSQQASNEKLFF
TRBV29-1,TRBJ1-2,CSVDNKGAGYTF
TRBV15,TRBJ2-3,CATSRLPGLAGYSTDTQYF
TRBV5-4,TRBJ2-1,CASSLGLAGEIYEQFF
TRBV6-4,TRBJ1-2,CASRATGTAYGYTF
TRBV6-6,TRBJ2-1,CASRTSSNEQFF
TRBV7-9,TRBJ2-7,CASSPTGTSFYEQYF
TRBV9,TRBJ2-3,CASTSGGVADTQYF
TRBV6-5,TRBJ2-5,CASSYRGRAGTTQYF
TRBV7-2,TRBJ2-5,CASSVRAGETQYF
TRBV6-6,TRBJ1-2,CASSQGGPTGDYGYTF
TRBV7-2,TRBJ2-7,CASSLGTTTYEQYF
TRBV5-1,TRBJ2-1,CASKLAGAYNEQFF
TRBV19,TRBJ2-7,CASSSRGQGTDEQYF
TRBV28,TRBJ2-2,CASSSAGGGNTGELFF
TRBV10-3,TRBJ1-5,CAIRGTGGGQPQHF
TRBV5-1,TRBJ2-7,CASSPRQGSYEQYF
TRBV7-6,TRBJ2-1,CASSLVGASGAPRNEQFF
TRBV10-3,TRBJ2-2,CAISDRGNTGELFF
TRBV5-1,TRBJ2-6,CASSLQGYSGANVLTF
TRBV30,TRBJ1-1,CAWSGQMNTEAFF
TRBV7-9,TRBJ2-7,CASSSRATGGHEQYF
TRBV11-2,TRBJ2-2,CASSLIVTGELFF
TRBV27,TRBJ2-7,CASSYRGGYEQYF
TRBV5-5,TRBJ2-2,CASSFGTGSTGELFF
TRBV6-6,TRBJ1-5,CASSYPQGAEQPQHF
TRBV7-2,TRBJ1-5,CASRHTGVDQPQHF
TRBV19,TRBJ1-1,CASSMGVGQGVTEAFF